This T cell receptor beta chain was identified in a study of long-term antiretroviral therapy in people with HIV. General study points: Diversity remained lower than transplant donor controls, even though it increased after ART. Older ART regimens were possibly in use when the blood was collected between about 2004 and 2018.

Trimming stripped 6 bases from V and 5 bases from J, with 10 bases between. The germline V gene has CDR1 KGHSH and CDR2 LQKENI. This CDR3 comprises 12 residues. With regard to this clone: Its antigen is unknown.

The authors ran the immunoSEQ assay, v3.0, at survey level. Method: immunoSEQ multiplex PCR; TCRdb's copy keeps in-frame clones and lacks some. Here the sample spans about 35,000 clones, around 79% being singletons. The sample in question was unsorted PBMCs, obtained 3 years after starting antiretroviral therapy. The chain joins TRBV18 to TRBJ2-5, with a weak D call TRBD1 (6 bases). The TCR comes from a man aged 50 or older with HIV. The chain's CDR3 is CASSDSSETQYF. CDR3 nucleotide sequence: TGTGCCAGCTCGGACAGTTCCGAGACCCAGTACTTC.